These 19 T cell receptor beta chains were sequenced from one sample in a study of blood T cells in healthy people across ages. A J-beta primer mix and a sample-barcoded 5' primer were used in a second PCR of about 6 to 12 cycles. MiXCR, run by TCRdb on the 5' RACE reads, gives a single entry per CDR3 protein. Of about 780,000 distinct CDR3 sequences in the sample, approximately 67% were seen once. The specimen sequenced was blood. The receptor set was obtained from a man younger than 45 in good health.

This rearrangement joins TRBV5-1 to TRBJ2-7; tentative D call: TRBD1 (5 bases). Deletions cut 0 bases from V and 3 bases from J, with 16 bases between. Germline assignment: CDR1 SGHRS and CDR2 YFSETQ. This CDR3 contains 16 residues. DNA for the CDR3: TGCGCCAGCAGCTTGGACGGAGTAGGGGTCGGCTACGAGCAGTACTTC. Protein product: CASSLDGVGVGYEQYF.

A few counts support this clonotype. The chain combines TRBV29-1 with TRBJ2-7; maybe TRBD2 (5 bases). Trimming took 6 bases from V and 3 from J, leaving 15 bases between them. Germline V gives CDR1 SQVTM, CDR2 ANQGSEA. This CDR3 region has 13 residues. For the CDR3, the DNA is TGCAGCGTGGCCCCGGGGTTGAGCTACGAGCAGTACTTC. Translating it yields CSVAPGLSYEQYF.

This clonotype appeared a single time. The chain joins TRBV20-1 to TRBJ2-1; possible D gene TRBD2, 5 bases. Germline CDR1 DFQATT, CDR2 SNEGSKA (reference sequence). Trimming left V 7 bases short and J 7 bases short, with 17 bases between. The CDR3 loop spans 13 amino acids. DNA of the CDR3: TGCAGTGAGGGCGGGCGGGCCAAGAATGAGCAGTTCTTC. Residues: CSEGGRAKNEQFF.

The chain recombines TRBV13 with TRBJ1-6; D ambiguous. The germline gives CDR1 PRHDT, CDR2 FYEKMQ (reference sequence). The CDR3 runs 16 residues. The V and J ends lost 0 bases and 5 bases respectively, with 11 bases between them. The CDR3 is CASSLGLLVNNSPLHF. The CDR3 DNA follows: TGTGCCAGCAGCTTAGGCCTCCTGGTTAATAATTCACCCCTCCACTTT. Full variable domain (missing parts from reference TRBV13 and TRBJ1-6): AAGVIQSPRHLIKEKRETATLKCYPIPRHDTVYWYQQGPGQDPQFLISFYEKMQSDKGSIPDRFSAQQFSDYHSELNMSSLELGDSALYFCASSLGLLVNNSPLHFGNGTRLTVT.

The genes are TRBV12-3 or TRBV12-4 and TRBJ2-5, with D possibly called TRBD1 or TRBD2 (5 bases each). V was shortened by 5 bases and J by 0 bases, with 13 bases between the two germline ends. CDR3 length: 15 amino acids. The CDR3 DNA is TGTGCCAGCAGTCCCGGGGCAGGGTACCAAGAGACCCAGTACTTC. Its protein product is CASSPGAGYQETQYF.

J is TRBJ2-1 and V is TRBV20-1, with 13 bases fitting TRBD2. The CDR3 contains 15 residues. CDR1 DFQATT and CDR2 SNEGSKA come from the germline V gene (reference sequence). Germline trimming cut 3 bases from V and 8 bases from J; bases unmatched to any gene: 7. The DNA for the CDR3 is TGCAGTGCTAGGGGAGGGACTAGCGGGGATGATGAGCAGTTCTTC. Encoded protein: CSARGGTSGDDEQFF.

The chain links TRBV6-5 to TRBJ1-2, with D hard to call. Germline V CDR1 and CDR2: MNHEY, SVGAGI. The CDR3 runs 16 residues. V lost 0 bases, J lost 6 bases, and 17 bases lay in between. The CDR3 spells CASSYSSSATLNGYTF. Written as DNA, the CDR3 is TGTGCCAGCAGTTACTCATCCTCGGCGACTCTAAATGGCTACACCTTC.

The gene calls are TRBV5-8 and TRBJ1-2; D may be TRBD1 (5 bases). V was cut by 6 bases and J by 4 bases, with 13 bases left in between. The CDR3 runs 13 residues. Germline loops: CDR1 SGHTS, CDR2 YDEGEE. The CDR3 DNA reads TGTGCCAGCAACCGGGACCAGCTCTATGGCTACACCTTC. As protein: CASNRDQLYGYTF. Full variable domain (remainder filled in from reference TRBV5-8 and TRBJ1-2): EAGVTQSPTHLIKTRGQQATLRCSPISGHTSVYWYQQALGLGLQFLLWYDEGEERNRGNFPPRFSGRQFPNYSSELNVNALELEDSALYLCASNRDQLYGYTFGSGTRLTVV.

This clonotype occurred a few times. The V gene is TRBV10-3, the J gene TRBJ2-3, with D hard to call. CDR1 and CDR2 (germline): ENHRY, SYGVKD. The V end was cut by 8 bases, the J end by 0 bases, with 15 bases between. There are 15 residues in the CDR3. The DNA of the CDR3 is TGTGCCATCCGGGCGTCCGATACGAGCACAGATACGCAGTATTTT. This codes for CAIRASDTSTDTQYF.

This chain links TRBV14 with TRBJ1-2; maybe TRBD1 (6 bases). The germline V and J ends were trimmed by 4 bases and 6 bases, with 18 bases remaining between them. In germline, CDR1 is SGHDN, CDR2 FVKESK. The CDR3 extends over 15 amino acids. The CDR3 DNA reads TGTGCCAGCAGCCTGACAGGATGGGGGATAGATGGCTACACCTTC. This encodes CASSLTGWGIDGYTF.

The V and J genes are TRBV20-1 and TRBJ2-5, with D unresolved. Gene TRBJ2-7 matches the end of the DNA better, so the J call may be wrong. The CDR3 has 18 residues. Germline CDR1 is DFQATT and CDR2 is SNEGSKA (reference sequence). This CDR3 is CSARDPDVAEAPVYEQYF. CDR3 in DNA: TGCAGTGCTAGAGATCCGGACGTAGCAGAAGCTCCTGTCTACGAGCAGTACTTC.

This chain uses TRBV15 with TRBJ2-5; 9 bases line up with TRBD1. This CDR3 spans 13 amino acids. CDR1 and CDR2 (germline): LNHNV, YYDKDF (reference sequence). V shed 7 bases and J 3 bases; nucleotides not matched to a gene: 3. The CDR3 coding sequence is TGTGCCACCACCGACAGGGGGGAAGAGACCCAGTACTTC. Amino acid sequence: CATTDRGEETQYF.

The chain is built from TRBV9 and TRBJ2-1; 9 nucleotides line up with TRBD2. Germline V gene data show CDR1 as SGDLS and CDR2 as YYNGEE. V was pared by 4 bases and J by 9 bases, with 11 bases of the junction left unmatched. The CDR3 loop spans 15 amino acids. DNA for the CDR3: TGTGCCAGCAGCTCGCCGGGACTAGCTAAGGGTGAGCAGTTCTTC. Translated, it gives CASSSPGLAKGEQFF.

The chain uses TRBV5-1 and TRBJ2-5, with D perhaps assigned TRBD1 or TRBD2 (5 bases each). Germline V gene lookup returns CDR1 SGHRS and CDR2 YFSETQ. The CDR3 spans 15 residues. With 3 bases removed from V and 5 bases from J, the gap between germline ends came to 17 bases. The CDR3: CASSSHTGTGETQYF. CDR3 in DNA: TGCGCCAGCAGCTCCCACACCGGGACCGGGGAGACCCAGTACTTC.

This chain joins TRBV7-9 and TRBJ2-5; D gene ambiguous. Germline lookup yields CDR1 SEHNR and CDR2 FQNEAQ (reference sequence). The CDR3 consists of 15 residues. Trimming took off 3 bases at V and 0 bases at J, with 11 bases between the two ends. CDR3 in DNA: TGTGCCAGCAGCTTGGGTAGATTACACCAAGAGACCCAGTACTTC. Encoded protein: CASSLGRLHQETQYF.

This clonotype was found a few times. The chain's CDR3 is CASSFRGQGGYTF. The CDR3 nucleotides are TGTGCCAGCTCTTTTAGGGGGCAAGGTGGCTACACCTTC. The genes are TRBV27 and TRBJ1-2, with 7 bases fitting TRBD1. The CDR3 spans 13 residues. Germline CDR1 is MNHEY and CDR2 is SMNVEV (reference sequence). V gave up 8 bases and J gave up 7 bases; unmatched junction bases: 10.

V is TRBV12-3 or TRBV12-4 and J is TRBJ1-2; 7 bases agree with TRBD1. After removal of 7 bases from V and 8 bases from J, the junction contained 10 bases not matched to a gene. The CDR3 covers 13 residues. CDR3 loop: CASTQQGKGGYTF. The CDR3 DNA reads TGTGCCAGCACCCAACAGGGGAAAGGGGGCTACACCTTC.

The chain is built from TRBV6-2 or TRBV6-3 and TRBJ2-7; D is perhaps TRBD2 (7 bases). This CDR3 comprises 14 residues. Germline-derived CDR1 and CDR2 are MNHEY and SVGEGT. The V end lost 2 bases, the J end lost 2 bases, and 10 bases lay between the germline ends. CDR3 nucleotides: TGTGCCAGCAGTTACGAGGGGGGGCCCTACGAGCAGTACTTC. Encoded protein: CASSYEGGPYEQYF.

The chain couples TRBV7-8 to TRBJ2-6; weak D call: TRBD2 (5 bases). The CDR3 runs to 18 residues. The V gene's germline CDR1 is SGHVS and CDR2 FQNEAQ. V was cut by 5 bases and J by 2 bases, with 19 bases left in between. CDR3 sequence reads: CASSGLLRTVPGANVLTF. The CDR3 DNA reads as TGTGCCAGCAGCGGACTGTTAAGGACCGTCCCTGGGGCCAACGTCCTGACTTTC.